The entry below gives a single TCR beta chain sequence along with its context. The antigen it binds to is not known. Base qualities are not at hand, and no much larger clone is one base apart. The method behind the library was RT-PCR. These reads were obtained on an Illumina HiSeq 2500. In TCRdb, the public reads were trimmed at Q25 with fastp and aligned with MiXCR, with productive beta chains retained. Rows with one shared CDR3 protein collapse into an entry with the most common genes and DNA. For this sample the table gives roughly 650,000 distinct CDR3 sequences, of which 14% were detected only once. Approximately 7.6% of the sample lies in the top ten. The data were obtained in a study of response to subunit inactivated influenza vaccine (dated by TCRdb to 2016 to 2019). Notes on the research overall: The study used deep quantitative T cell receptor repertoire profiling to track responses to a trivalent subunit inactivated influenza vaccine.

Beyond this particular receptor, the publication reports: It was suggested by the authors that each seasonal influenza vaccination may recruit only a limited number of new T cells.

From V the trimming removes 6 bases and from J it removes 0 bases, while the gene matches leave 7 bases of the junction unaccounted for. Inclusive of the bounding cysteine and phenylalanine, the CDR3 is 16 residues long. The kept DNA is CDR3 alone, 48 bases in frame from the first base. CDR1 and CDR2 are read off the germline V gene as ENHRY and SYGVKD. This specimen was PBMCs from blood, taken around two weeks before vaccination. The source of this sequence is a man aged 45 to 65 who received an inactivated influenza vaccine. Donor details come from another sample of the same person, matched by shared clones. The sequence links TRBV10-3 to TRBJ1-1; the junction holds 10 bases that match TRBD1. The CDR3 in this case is CAIRPGTGVMNTEAFF. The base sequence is TGTGCCATCAGACCCGGGACAGGGGTTATGAACACTGAAGCTTTCTTT.